Sequencing of this T cell receptor (beta chain) was carried out in a study of T-cell memory formation after mild COVID-19. After removal of 6 bases from V and 1 base from J, the junction contained 3 bases not matched to a gene. CDR3 length: 15 residues. CDR1 and CDR2 (germline): SGHTA, FQGNSA. TCRalpha and TCRbeta libraries used 5'RACE with constant-segment primers and UMIs. TCRdb recomputed calls from the 5' RACE reads with MiXCR, one row per CDR3 protein. The sample holds 350,000 to 400,000 distinct CDR3 sequences, around 14% seen once. The chain links TRBV7-2 to TRBJ1-6; 7 bases align to TRBD1. The sequenced sample was PBMCs or a T cell subset sorted from them (not recorded which). This TCR was recovered from a young man who had mild COVID-19 (a few samples of this study predate the infection). Cell type and time point are not known. The CDR3 DNA reads as TGTGCCAGCAGGGAGACAGGGTCCTATAATTCACCCCTCCACTTT. Encoded protein: CASRETGSYNSPLHF.